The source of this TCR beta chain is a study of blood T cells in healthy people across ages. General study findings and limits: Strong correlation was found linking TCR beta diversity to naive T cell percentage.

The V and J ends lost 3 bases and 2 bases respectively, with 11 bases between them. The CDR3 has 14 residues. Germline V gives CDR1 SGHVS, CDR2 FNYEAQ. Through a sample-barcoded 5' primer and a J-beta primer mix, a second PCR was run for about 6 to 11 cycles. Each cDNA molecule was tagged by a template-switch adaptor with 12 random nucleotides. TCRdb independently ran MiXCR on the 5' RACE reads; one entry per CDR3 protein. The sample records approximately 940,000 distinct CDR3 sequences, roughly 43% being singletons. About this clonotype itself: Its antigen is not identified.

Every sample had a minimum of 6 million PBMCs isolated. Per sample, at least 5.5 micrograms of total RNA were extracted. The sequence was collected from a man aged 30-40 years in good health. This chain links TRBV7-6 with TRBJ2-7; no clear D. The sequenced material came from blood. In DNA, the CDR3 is TGTGCCAGCAGCTTGGCTGAACAGACCTACGAGCAGTACTTC. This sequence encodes CASSLAEQTYEQYF.